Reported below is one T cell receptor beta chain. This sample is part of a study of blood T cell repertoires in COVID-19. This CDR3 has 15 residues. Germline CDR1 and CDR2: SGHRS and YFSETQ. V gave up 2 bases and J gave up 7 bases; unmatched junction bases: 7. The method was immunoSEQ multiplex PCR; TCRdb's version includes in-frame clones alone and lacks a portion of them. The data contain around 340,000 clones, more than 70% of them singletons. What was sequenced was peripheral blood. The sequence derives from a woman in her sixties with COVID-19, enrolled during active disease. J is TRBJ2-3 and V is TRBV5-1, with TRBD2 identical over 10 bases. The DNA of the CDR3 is TGCGCCAGCAGCTTAGCAGCGGGGGGGATTTATACGCAGTATTTT. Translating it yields CASSLAAGGIYTQYF.